A selection of T cell receptor beta chains follows, all from one sample in a study of cytomegalovirus exposure and HLA in healthy donors. Libraries were prepared by immunoSEQ multiplex PCR; TCRdb keeps only in-frame clonotypes and omits some of them. The table has around 100,000 clones, about 74% seen once. The source material was PBMCs. These receptors all stem from a male donor in good health and CMV-seropositive. CDR3s include the opening cysteine and the closing phenylalanine or tryptophan. Fields, in order: D gene, J gene, clone size, V gene, CDR3 DNA, CDR3 protein. D genes are given only for firm matches. Only part of the rows carry a size: once, few, many, or a class if the clone is expanded.

-,TRBJ1-1,-,TRBV11-2,TGTGCCAGCAGCTCTAGAAGGAACACTGAAGCTTTCTTT,CASSSRRNTEAFF
-,TRBJ2-7,few,TRBV7-6,TGTGCCAGCAGCTTAGGGGGTGGGGGCCACCCAACCCACGAGCAGTACTTC,CASSLGGGGHPTHEQYF
-,TRBJ1-6,-,TRBV11-2,TGTGCCAGCAGCTTAGAGGCAGGGTCTTCCTCACCCCTCCACTTT,CASSLEAGSSSPLHF
TRBD1,TRBJ1-3,-,TRBV30,TGTGCCTGGAGTTTTCGGACAGGGTATTTTGGAAACACCATATATTTT,CAWSFRTGYFGNTIYF
TRBD2,TRBJ2-7,-,TRBV7-2,TGTGCCAGCAGCCCTATTAGCGGGAGTCCCTACGAGCAGTACTTC,CASSPISGSPYEQYF
-,TRBJ2-7,-,TRBV28,TGTGCCAGCAGTCCCGGGATACACTACGAGCAGTACTTC,CASSPGIHYEQYF
-,TRBJ2-1,-,TRBV7-2,TGTGCCAGCAGCGACCCGCAGGGTTCGAATGAGCAGTTCTTC,CASSDPQGSNEQFF
TRBD1,TRBJ1-2,-,TRBV15,TGTGCCACCAGCCAGACAGGGGCCTATGGCTACACCTTC,CATSQTGAYGYTF
-,TRBJ1-5,-,TRBV11-2,TGTGCCAGCAGCTGGGACGGGAGTCAGCCCCAGCATTTT,CASSWDGSQPQHF
-,TRBJ1-5,-,TRBV15,TGTGCCACCAGATACAGTGTCAATCAGCCCCAGCATTTT,CATRYSVNQPQHF
TRBD2,TRBJ2-2,-,TRBV6-6,TGTGCCAACGCGGGAGCTTGGGCCGGGGAGCTGTTTTTT,CANAGAWAGELFF
-,TRBJ2-2,-,TRBV30,TGTGCCTGGAGTAGGGGCACCGGGGAGCTGTTTTTT,CAWSRGTGELFF
-,TRBJ2-7,once,TRBV5-6,TGTGCCAGCAGCTGGCGGGTTAGGAACGAGCAGTACTTC,CASSWRVRNEQYF
-,TRBJ2-4,-,TRBV5-1,TGCGCCAGCAGCCCAAGTTCCGACAGAAAAAACAGTCAGTACTTC,CASSPSSDRKNSQYF
TRBD1,TRBJ1-2,-,TRBV5-1,TGCGCCAGCAGCCTTTACCTACAGGGGGCAGGAGGCTACACCTTC,CASSLYLQGAGGYTF
TRBD1,TRBJ2-7,-,TRBV7-9,TGTTCCAGCAGCCGACAGGGTTACGAGCAGTACTTC,CSSSRQGYEQYF
TRBD2,TRBJ2-3,-,TRBV28,TGTGCCAGCAGTGCCCCGGGTAGCGGGATCGCAGATACGCAGTATTTT,CASSAPGSGIADTQYF
-,TRBJ2-1,-,TRBV5-1,TGCGCCAGCTCGGTGGGGGCGGGTCTCTACAATGAGCAGTTCTTC,CASSVGAGLYNEQFF
TRBD1,TRBJ2-3,once,TRBV5-1,TGCGCCAGCAGCCGTGGACAGGGCACAGATACGCAGTATTTT,CASSRGQGTDTQYF